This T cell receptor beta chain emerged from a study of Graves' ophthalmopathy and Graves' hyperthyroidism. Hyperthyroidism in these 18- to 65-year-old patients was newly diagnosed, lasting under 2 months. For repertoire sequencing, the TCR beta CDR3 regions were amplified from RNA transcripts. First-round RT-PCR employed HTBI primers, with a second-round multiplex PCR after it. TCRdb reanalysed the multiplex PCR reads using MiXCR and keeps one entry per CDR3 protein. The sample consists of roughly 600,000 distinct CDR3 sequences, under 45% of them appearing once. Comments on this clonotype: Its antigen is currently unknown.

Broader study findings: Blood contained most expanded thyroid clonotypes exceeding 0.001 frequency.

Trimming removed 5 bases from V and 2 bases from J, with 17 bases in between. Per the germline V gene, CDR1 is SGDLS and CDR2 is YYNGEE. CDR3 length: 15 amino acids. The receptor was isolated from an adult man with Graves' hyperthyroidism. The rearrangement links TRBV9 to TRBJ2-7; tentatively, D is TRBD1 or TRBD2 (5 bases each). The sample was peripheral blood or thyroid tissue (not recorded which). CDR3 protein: CASSETGTGTYEQYF. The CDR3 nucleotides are TGTGCCAGCAGTGAAACCGGGACGGGAACCTACGAGCAGTACTTC.